Following are 30 T cell receptor beta chains from one sample sequenced in a study of shared clonotypes between healthy human individuals (dated by TCRdb to the early 2020s). The library came from the immunoSEQ multiplex PCR assay. Sourced from immuneACCESS, this table was stored by TCRdb with only in-frame sequences that have V and J called. A share of the clones is absent; for the studies checked, an unresolved V gene accounts for under half, and the remainder has no known explanation. The sample data list millions of clones, and 90% to 95% of these were observed just once. Roughly 0.13% of the sample belongs to the ten largest clones. The sequenced material came from naive CD4+ T cells sorted from blood. The cell subset or site label, as the study defines it: CD45RA+ positively selected. These receptors were collected from a man aged 18 to 29 in good health.

V usage is TRBV27 and J usage is TRBJ2-1; TRBD2 agrees at 14 bases. In germline, CDR1 is MNHEY, CDR2 SMNVEV (reference sequence). The V and J ends lost 7 bases and 6 bases, in that order; junction bases with no gene match: 11. The CDR3 extends over 17 amino acids. As DNA, the CDR3 is TGTGCCAGCACCATAGGGGGACTAGCGGGAGTACCCAATGAGCAGTTCTTC. Translation gives CASTIGGLAGVPNEQFF.

The count of this clone is one. The gene calls are TRBV2 and TRBJ2-1, with no clear D. V was cut by 3 bases and J by 9 bases, with 3 bases left in between. The CDR3 has 10 residues. The germline gives CDR1 SNHLY, CDR2 FYNNEI. The CDR3: CASSEAEQFF. CDR3 DNA sequence: TGTGCCAGCAGTGAGGCTGAGCAGTTCTTC.

This chain joins TRBV7-9 and TRBJ2-1; 12 nucleotides align to TRBD2. V trimming: 1 base; J trimming: 7 bases; junction bases outside the gene matches: 5. The CDR3 is 16 residues long. Germline V gives CDR1 SEHNR, CDR2 FQNEAQ (reference sequence). CDR3 DNA sequence: TGTGCCAGCAGCTTAGACCTAGCGGGGGGGATGAATGAGCAGTTCTTC. This codes for CASSLDLAGGMNEQFF.

The chain employs TRBV6-1 and TRBJ2-1; 12 bases align to TRBD2. This CDR3 spans 13 amino acids. V gave up 8 bases and J gave up 7 bases; unmatched junction bases: 3. Germline V gene data show CDR1 as MNHNS and CDR2 as SASEGT. The CDR3 sequence: CASRLAGENEQFF. DNA of the CDR3: TGTGCCAGCCGACTAGCGGGAGAAAATGAGCAGTTCTTC.

About this clone: This specimen includes other DNA sequences encoding the same CDR3. The chain is built from TRBV19 and TRBJ1-5; 10 nucleotides match TRBD1. The CDR3 runs to 15 residues. The germline V gene encodes CDR1 LNHDA and CDR2 SQIVND (reference sequence). J gave up 3 bases and V 4 bases, and 3 bases lay outside the gene matches. The CDR3 nucleotides read TGTGCCAGTAGTACCGGGACAGGGGCCAATCAGCCCCAGCATTTT. It codes for CASSTGTGANQPQHF.

V is TRBV5-4 and J is TRBJ1-2; D not certain. The CDR3 runs to 14 residues. V was cut by 5 bases and J by 6 bases, with 17 bases left in between. Germline V CDR1 and CDR2: SGHNT, YYREEE (reference sequence). In DNA, the CDR3 is TGTGCCAGCAGACTGGTAGGAGCGGGCGATGGCTACACCTTC. Translating gives CASRLVGAGDGYTF. Supplemented by reference TRBV5-4 and TRBJ1-2, the full variable domain reads ETGVTQSPTHLIKTRGQQVTLRCSSQSGHNTVSWYQQALGQGPQFIFQYYREEENGRGNFPPRFSGLQFPNYSSELNVNALELDDSALYLCASRLVGAGDGYTFGSGTRLTVV.

In its sample, this clone was seen once. This sequence joins TRBV2 and TRBJ1-3, with 7 positions matching TRBD1. J lost 0 bases, V lost 2 bases, and 4 bases had no gene match. CDR1 is SNHLY and CDR2 is FYNNEI in the germline V gene. The CDR3 covers 16 residues. This CDR3 reads CASSERQGSSGNTIYF. CDR3 bases: TGTGCCAGCAGTGAAAGACAGGGAAGCTCTGGAAACACCATATATTTT.

The CDR3 nucleotides are TGTGCCAGCAGCTTAGATCCGGCGGGGGAGCAGTACTTC. This codes for CASSLDPAGEQYF. The chain carries TRBV11-3 and TRBJ2-7, with a possible D match to TRBD2 (6 bases). Per germline, CDR1 SGHNT and CDR2 YENEEA. There are 13 residues in the CDR3. Between the trimmed V and J ends, which lost 0 bases and 7 bases, there was a span of 10 bases.

The chain combines TRBV2 with TRBJ1-6; D unresolved. The V end was cut by 8 bases, the J end by 6 bases, with 11 bases between. The germline gives CDR1 SNHLY, CDR2 FYNNEI. This CDR3 has 13 amino acids. Here the CDR3 DNA reads TGTGCCAGCCACGGGGTGGGTAATTCACCCCTCCACTTT. It specifies CASHGVGNSPLHF.

The chain carries TRBV4-3 and TRBJ1-2; D is uncertain. Germline V lookup: CDR1 LGHNA, CDR2 YSLEER. Trimming stripped 0 bases from V and 8 bases from J, with 16 bases between. This CDR3 contains 15 residues. CDR3 coding DNA: TGCGCCAGCAGCCAAGACACCACAAGTGTGGCGGGCTACACCTTC. It specifies CASSQDTTSVAGYTF.

The rearrangement links TRBV6-5 to TRBJ2-5, with D possibly TRBD2 on 6 matching bases. Gene TRBJ2-7 matches the end of the DNA better, so the J call may be wrong. Looked up from germline, CDR1 is MNHEY and CDR2 is SVGAGI. This CDR3 region has 14 residues. The CDR3 loop reads CASSAAGGPYEQYF. CDR3 bases: TGTGCCAGCAGCGCAGCCGGGGGACCCTACGAGCAGTACTTC.

The genes are TRBV5-4 and TRBJ1-4, with 10 bases that match TRBD1. CDR1 and CDR2 from the germline V gene are SGHNT and YYREEE (reference sequence). CDR3 size: 17 residues. V was pared by 1 base and J by 2 bases, with 5 bases of the junction left unmatched. CDR3 DNA: TGTGCCAGCAGCTTGCGGGACAGGGGTGGGACTAATGAAAAACTGTTTTTT. Translation gives CASSLRDRGGTNEKLFF.

The chain carries TRBV2 and TRBJ2-6, with 9 bases fitting TRBD1. This CDR3 contains 18 residues. Trimming removed 8 bases from V and 0 bases from J; junction bases left unmatched: 11. CDR1 is SNHLY, CDR2 FYNNEI, per germline. CDR3: CASAKGQGDYSGANVLTF. The DNA for the CDR3 is TGTGCCAGCGCTAAGGGACAGGGAGACTACTCTGGGGCCAACGTCCTGACTTTC.

The rearrangement links TRBV7-3 to TRBJ2-5; D may be TRBD1 (6 bases). Trimming shortened V by 6 bases and J by 5 bases, and 13 bases separated the two germline ends. Germline V gene lookup returns CDR1 SGHTA and CDR2 FQGTGA. This CDR3 spans 13 amino acids. DNA for the CDR3: TGTGCCAGCAGTCCAACAGGGTTGGAGACCCAGTACTTC. Amino acids: CASSPTGLETQYF.

The rearrangement links TRBV6-1 to TRBJ1-5; no clear D gene. Deletions cut 5 bases from V and 2 bases from J, with 10 bases between. Germline V CDR1 and CDR2: MNHNS, SASEGT. This CDR3 is 14 amino acids long. CDR3 sequence reads: CASSWEWGNQPQHF. DNA for the CDR3: TGTGCCAGCAGTTGGGAATGGGGCAATCAGCCCCAGCATTTT.

V usage is TRBV5-1 and J usage is TRBJ1-3, with D possibly TRBD1 on 5 matching bases. Trimming shortened V by 4 bases and J by 2 bases, and 13 bases separated the two germline ends. CDR1 SGHRS and CDR2 YFSETQ come from the germline V gene. The CDR3 has 15 amino acids. The CDR3, as DNA: TGCGCCAGCAGCCTTGGTCTAGGGGCTGGAAACACCATATATTTT. Translated: CASSLGLGAGNTIYF.

The J gene is TRBJ1-3, the V gene TRBV13, with D perhaps matching TRBD1 (6 bases). In germline, CDR1 is PRHDT, CDR2 FYEKMQ (reference sequence). Trimming left V 5 bases short and J 0 bases short, with 11 bases between. The CDR3 contains 15 residues. CDR3 bases: TGTGCCAGCAGCGCTCGGACAGTCTCTGGAAACACCATATATTTT. It is translated as CASSARTVSGNTIYF.

The gene calls are TRBV29-1 and TRBJ2-3; the match to TRBD2 covers 9 bases. Trimming at V came to 4 bases and at J to 0 bases, leaving 14 bases not matched to a gene. Germline assignment: CDR1 SQVTM and CDR2 ANQGSEA. The CDR3 is 18 residues long. In DNA, the CDR3 is TGCAGCGTTGCGGGAGGGCTAGCGGGAATCGGTAGCACAGATACGCAGTATTTT. Its translation is CSVAGGLAGIGSTDTQYF.

The chain links TRBV7-8 to TRBJ2-3; D is undetermined. The length of the CDR3 is 14 residues. Germline CDR1 is SGHVS and CDR2 is FQNEAQ. Trimming stripped 5 bases from V and 2 bases from J, with 11 bases between. Here the CDR3 DNA reads TGTGCCAGCAGCCTCCGACAACACACAGATACGCAGTATTTT. As protein: CASSLRQHTDTQYF.

V and J are TRBV7-9 and TRBJ2-2; possible D gene TRBD2, 5 bases. The CDR3 has 15 residues. Germline CDR1 reads SEHNR; CDR2 reads FQNEAQ (reference sequence). The germline V and J ends were trimmed by 5 bases and 3 bases, with 13 bases remaining between them. This chain's CDR3 is CASSPKRVDTGELFF. CDR3 sequence (DNA): TGTGCCAGCAGCCCGAAGAGGGTGGACACCGGGGAGCTGTTTTTT.

The CDR3 DNA sequence: TGTGCGGAGGGGCCGCTGAATTCACCCCTCCACTTT. This encodes CAEGPLNSPLHF. The chain links TRBV7-2 to TRBJ1-6; D perhaps matches TRBD1 (5 bases). This CDR3 has 12 amino acids. The V gene's germline CDR1 is SGHTA and CDR2 FQGNSA.

V usage is TRBV28 and J usage is TRBJ1-4; tentatively, D is TRBD1 (6 bases). V was shortened by 4 bases and J by 6 bases, with 18 bases between the two germline ends. The CDR3 has 16 residues. CDR1 and CDR2 from the germline V gene are MDHEN and SYDVKM. CDR3 loop: CASSSPSLDRDEKLFF. The CDR3 DNA reads as TGTGCCAGCAGTTCACCCTCCCTGGACAGAGATGAAAAACTGTTTTTT.

The chain combines TRBV11-2 with TRBJ2-1; D possibly corresponds to TRBD2 (7 bases). The ends were cut back, 0 bases at V and 14 bases at J, with 14 bases in the middle. Germline V gene data show CDR1 as SGHAT and CDR2 as FQNNGV. This CDR3 is built from 13 residues. CDR3 residues: CASSLDRRGREFF. Written as DNA, the CDR3 is TGTGCCAGCAGCTTAGATCGAAGGGGGAGGGAGTTCTTC. Full variable domain (missing parts from reference TRBV11-2 and TRBJ2-1): EAGVAQSPRYKIIEKRQSVAFWCNPISGHATLYWYQQILGQGPKLLIQFQNNGVVDDSQLPKDRFSAERLKGVDSTLKIQPAKLEDSAVYLCASSLDRRGREFFGPGTRLTVL.

The DNA for the CDR3 is TGTGCCAGCAGCTTCTGGACTAGCGGGCACGGGGAGCTGTTTTTT. Its protein product is CASSFWTSGHGELFF. The chain links TRBV14 to TRBJ2-2; 11 nucleotides align to TRBD2. The CDR3 runs 15 residues. CDR1 and CDR2 from the germline V gene are SGHDN and FVKESK. J gave up 7 bases and V 5 bases, and 6 bases lay outside the gene matches. The complete variable domain, with remaining parts taken from reference TRBV14 and TRBJ2-2, reads EAGVTQFPSHSVIEKGQTVTLRCDPISGHDNLYWYRRVMGKEIKFLLHFVKESKQDESGMPNNRFLAERTGGTYSTLKVQPAELEDSGVYFCASSFWTSGHGELFFGEGSRLTVL.

To note about this clone: Other DNA sequences from this sample encode an identical CDR3 as well. V and J are TRBV5-1 and TRBJ2-1, with a weak D call TRBD2 (6 bases). V was pared by 0 bases and J by 4 bases, with 11 bases between. The CDR3 loop spans 15 amino acids. Germline V CDR1 and CDR2: SGHRS, YFSETQ. CDR3 residues: CASSLARERYNEQFF. The CDR3 DNA reads as TGCGCCAGCAGCTTGGCACGGGAGCGGTACAATGAGCAGTTCTTC.

This clone showed up just once. This sequence joins TRBV28 and TRBJ2-3, with D hard to call. V was trimmed by 2 bases and J by 7 bases, leaving 13 bases between them. The germline gives CDR1 MDHEN, CDR2 SYDVKM. This CDR3 has 14 residues. CDR3 bases: TGTGCCAGCAGTTTAAGGCAAACGGTCCATACGCAGTATTTT. Its protein product is CASSLRQTVHTQYF.

The rearrangement uses TRBV27 and TRBJ1-2; weak D call: TRBD1 (5 bases). Germline loops: CDR1 MNHEY, CDR2 SMNVEV (reference sequence). V was trimmed by 5 bases and J by 4 bases, leaving 11 bases between them. This CDR3 has 13 residues. The CDR3 DNA sequence: TGTGCCAGCAGTGTCGGGACCTTCTATGGCTACACCTTC. Its translation: CASSVGTFYGYTF.

The J gene is TRBJ1-4, the V gene TRBV30, with D tentatively TRBD1 (5 bases). Germline V gene lookup returns CDR1 GTSNPN and CDR2 SVGIG (reference sequence). The V and J ends lost 0 bases and 8 bases respectively, with 13 bases between them. The CDR3 covers 14 residues. The CDR3 sequence: CAWSVFQGYEKLFF. In nucleotides, the CDR3 is TGTGCCTGGAGTGTATTTCAGGGATACGAAAAACTGTTTTTT.

This clone appeared once. The V call is TRBV10-3, the J call TRBJ1-1; perhaps TRBD1 as D (6 bases). CDR1 and CDR2 from the germline V gene are ENHRY and SYGVKD. The ends were cut back, 6 bases at V and 10 bases at J, with 15 bases in the middle. The CDR3 consists of 12 residues. CDR3 DNA sequence: TGTGCCATCAGCGATACAGGGTCTGGAGCTTTCTTT. It yields the protein CAISDTGSGAFF.

This chain uses TRBV7-9 with TRBJ1-3, with a weak D call TRBD1 (5 bases). The CDR3 consists of 16 residues. The germline CDR1 and CDR2 sequences are SEHNR and FQNEAQ (reference sequence). V lost 0 bases, J lost 0 bases, and 9 bases lay in between. The CDR3 nucleotides are TGTGCCAGCAGCTTAGCCGGGACGGTCTCTGGAAACACCATATATTTT. Translation: CASSLAGTVSGNTIYF.